What follows is one T cell receptor beta chain and its context. The sample is drawn from a study of T-cell reconstitution after alpha-beta-depleted transplantation in children. Molecular barcoding with unique molecular identifiers was used for the TCRbeta library. TCRdb re-called the PCR reads with MiXCR, one entry per CDR3 protein. In the table there are 190,000 or so distinct CDR3 sequences, 6.3% of which are singletons. Germline CDR1 reads SNHLY; CDR2 reads FYNNEI. This CDR3 comprises 13 residues. Trimming stripped 8 bases from V and 1 base from J, with 12 bases between. The genes are TRBV2 and TRBJ2-7; D might be TRBD1 (6 bases). The sequence was obtained from a girl under three years old with combined immunodeficiency, due to receive a stem cell transplant. The sample here was PBMCs, taken before TCRalphabeta/CD19-depleted stem cell transplant. The CDR3 sequence is CASERTDSYEQYF. CDR3 bases: TGTGCCAGCGAAAGGACAGATTCCTACGAGCAGTACTTC.